Detailed here is one T cell receptor beta chain. The data derive from a study of blood T cell repertoires in COVID-19. The wider study: In each case, the material was cDNA or gDNA derived from T cells, B-cell-depleted T cells, or PBMCs.

Study processing details: Reference gene primer amplification yielded estimated nucleated cell counts. Generated by immunoSEQ multiplex PCR, the TCRdb table keeps only in-frame clones and is missing some. That table furnishes V, J and clone size, whereas the DNA furnished D and trimming. The table has 120,000 to 150,000 clones, roughly 76% seen once. This TCR was recovered from a human donor with acute or convalescent COVID-19. The donor label of this sample is uncertain. Sequencing input: peripheral blood.

The DNA for the CDR3 is TGTGCCAGCAGCTTAAGGGGGACAGACACAGATACGCAGTATTTT. Translated: CASSLRGTDTDTQYF. V is TRBV11-2 and J is TRBJ2-3; 7 bases align to TRBD1. After removal of 2 bases from V and 2 bases from J, the junction contained 4 bases not matched to a gene. The CDR3 has 15 residues. Germline-derived CDR1 and CDR2 are SGHAT and FQNNGV. The full variable domain, completed using reference TRBV11-2 and TRBJ2-3, is EAGVAQSPRYKIIEKRQSVAFWCNPISGHATLYWYQQILGQGPKLLIQFQNNGVVDDSQLPKDRFSAERLKGVDSTLKIQPAKLEDSAVYLCASSLRGTDTDTQYFGPGTRLTVL.